This paragraph covers one T cell receptor beta chain sequence. This sample is part of a study of cytomegalovirus exposure and HLA in healthy donors. Trimming pared 6 bases from V and 1 base from J, leaving 12 bases between. Germline V gene lookup returns CDR1 SGHTA and CDR2 FQGNSA. The CDR3 is made up of 15 amino acids. Both 60 Vbeta primers and 13 Jbeta primers went into the PCR. Produced via immunoSEQ multiplex PCR; TCRdb's table is partial and in-frame only. The sample contains just over 95,000 clones, nearly 80% of which appear only once. The sequence came from a woman in her thirties or forties in good health and CMV-seropositive. The chain has TRBV7-2 and TRBJ2-2; unclear D gene. The sample taken for sequencing was PBMCs. The CDR3 loop is CASSPRSLNTGELFF. CDR3 in DNA: TGTGCCAGCAGTCCCCGGTCCCTGAACACCGGGGAGCTGTTTTTT.